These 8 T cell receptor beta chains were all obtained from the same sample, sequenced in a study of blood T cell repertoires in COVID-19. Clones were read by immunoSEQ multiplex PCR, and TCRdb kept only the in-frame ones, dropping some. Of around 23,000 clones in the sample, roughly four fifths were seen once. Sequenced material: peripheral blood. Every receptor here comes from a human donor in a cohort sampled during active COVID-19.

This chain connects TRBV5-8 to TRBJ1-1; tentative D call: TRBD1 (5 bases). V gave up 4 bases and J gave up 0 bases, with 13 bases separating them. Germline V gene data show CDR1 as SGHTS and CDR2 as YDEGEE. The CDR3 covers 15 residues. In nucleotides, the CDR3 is TGTGCCAGCAGCCCGGGACTGGGGATGAACACTGAAGCTTTCTTT. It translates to CASSPGLGMNTEAFF.

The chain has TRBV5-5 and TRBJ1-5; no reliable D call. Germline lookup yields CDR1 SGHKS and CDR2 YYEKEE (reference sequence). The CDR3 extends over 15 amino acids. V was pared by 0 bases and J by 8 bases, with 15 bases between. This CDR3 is CASSLAPTEREPQHF. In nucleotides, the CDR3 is TGTGCCAGCAGCTTGGCCCCCACGGAGCGTGAGCCCCAGCATTTT.

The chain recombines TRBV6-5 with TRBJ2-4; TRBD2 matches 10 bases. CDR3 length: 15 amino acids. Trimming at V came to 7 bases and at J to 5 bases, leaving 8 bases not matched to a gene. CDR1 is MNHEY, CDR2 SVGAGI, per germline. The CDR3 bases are TGTGCCAGCACCCGATTGAGCGGGGGGGAAAACATTCAGTACTTC. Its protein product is CASTRLSGGENIQYF.

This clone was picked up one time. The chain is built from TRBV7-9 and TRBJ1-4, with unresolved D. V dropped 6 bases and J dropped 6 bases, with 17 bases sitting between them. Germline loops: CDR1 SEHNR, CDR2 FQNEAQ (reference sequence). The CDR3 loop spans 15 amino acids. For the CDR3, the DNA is TGTGCCAGCAGTTACCTGGGGAGGGCTCATGAAAAACTGTTTTTT. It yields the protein CASSYLGRAHEKLFF.

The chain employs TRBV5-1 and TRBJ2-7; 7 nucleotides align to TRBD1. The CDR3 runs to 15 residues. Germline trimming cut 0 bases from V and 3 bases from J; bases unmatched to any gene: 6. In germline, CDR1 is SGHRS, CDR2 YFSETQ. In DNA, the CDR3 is TGCGCCAGCAGCTTGGTGCCCCAGGGGGACTACGAGCAGTACTTC. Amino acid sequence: CASSLVPQGDYEQYF. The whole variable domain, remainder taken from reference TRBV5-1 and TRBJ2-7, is KAGVTQTPRYLIKTRGQQVTLSCSPISGHRSVSWYQQTPGQGLQFLFEYFSETQRNKGNFPGRFSGRQFSNSRSEMNVSTLELGDSALYLCASSLVPQGDYEQYFGPGTRLTVT.

For the CDR3, the DNA is TGCAGTGCTAGTAGTGGGGGGTATTCCTACGAGCAGTACTTC. Amino acid sequence: CSASSGGYSYEQYF. The rearrangement uses TRBV20-1 and TRBJ2-7; weak D call: TRBD2 (6 bases). CDR1 is DFQATT and CDR2 is SNEGSKA in the germline V gene (reference sequence). Trimming removed 3 bases from V and 1 base from J, with 13 bases in between. The CDR3 covers 14 residues.

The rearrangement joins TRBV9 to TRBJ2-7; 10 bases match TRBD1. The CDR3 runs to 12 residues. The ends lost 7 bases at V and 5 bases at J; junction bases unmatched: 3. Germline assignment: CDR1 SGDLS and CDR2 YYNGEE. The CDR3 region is CASGQGGHEQYF. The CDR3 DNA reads TGTGCCAGCGGACAGGGGGGGCACGAGCAGTACTTC. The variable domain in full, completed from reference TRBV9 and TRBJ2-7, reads DSGVTQTPKHLITATGQRVTLRCSPRSGDLSVYWYQQSLDQGLQFLIQYYNGEERAKGNILERFSAQQFPDLHSELNLSSLELGDSALYFCASGQGGHEQYFGPGTRLTVT.

CDR3 protein: CASSRTAPIIYGYTF. The DNA of the CDR3 is TGTGCCAGTAGTAGGACAGCCCCCATTATCTATGGCTACACCTTC. The chain has TRBV19 and TRBJ1-2; D might be TRBD1 (6 bases). Trimming pared 4 bases from V and 4 bases from J, leaving 16 bases between. CDR3 length: 15 residues. CDR1 and CDR2 from the germline V gene are LNHDA and SQIVND (reference sequence).